A single sample gave rise to the 16 T cell receptor beta chains below, sequenced in a study of PD-1 blockade in classical Hodgkin lymphoma. Profiling relied on immunoSEQ multiplex PCR, and the TCRdb table lists in-frame clones only, not all of them. This table has some 93,000 clones, roughly 92% appearing once. With no exception, relapse followed autologous stem cell transplantation in all patients, and brentuximab vedotin exposure varied. The specimen comprised peripheral blood mononuclear cells (PBMCs), sampled at baseline. All receptors come from a human donor with classical Hodgkin lymphoma.

The gene calls are TRBV6-1 and TRBJ2-7, with TRBD2 as a possible D gene (7 bases). This CDR3 region has 12 residues. The V end was cut by 8 bases, the J end by 3 bases, with 11 bases between. Germline lookup yields CDR1 MNHNS and CDR2 SASEGT. Here the CDR3 reads CASGRGDYEQYF. The CDR3 nucleotides read TGTGCCAGCGGGAGGGGGGACTACGAGCAGTACTTC.

CDR3 amino acids: CASSILPGQGTYEQYF. For the CDR3, the DNA is TGTGCCAGTAGTATCCTCCCGGGACAGGGTACCTACGAGCAGTACTTC. V is TRBV19 and J is TRBJ2-7, with 9 bases fitting TRBD1. This CDR3 contains 16 residues. Trimming removed 3 bases from V and 2 bases from J; junction bases left unmatched: 8. Germline CDR1 and CDR2: LNHDA and SQIVND (reference sequence). The full variable domain, completed using reference TRBV19 and TRBJ2-7, is DGGITQSPKYLFRKEGQNVTLSCEQNLNHDAMYWYRQDPGQGLRLIYYSQIVNDFQKGDIAEGYSVSREKKESFPLTVTSAQKNPTAFYLCASSILPGQGTYEQYFGPGTRLTVT.

The V gene is TRBV18, the J gene TRBJ2-3; D gene uncertain. The germline gives CDR1 KGHSH, CDR2 LQKENI. Trimming took 6 bases from V and 3 from J, leaving 7 bases between them. The CDR3 runs 12 residues. For the CDR3, the DNA is TGTGCCAGCTCTCAACAAACAGATACGCAGTATTTT. Translating it yields CASSQQTDTQYF.

The chain carries TRBV4-1 and TRBJ2-1; D remains unclear. The V and J ends lost 3 bases and 0 bases respectively, with 18 bases between them. The length of the CDR3 is 18 residues. In germline, CDR1 is MGHRA, CDR2 YSYEKL. In nucleotides, the CDR3 is TGCGCCAGCAGCCACTCCGCGAGGATCCCCAGCTCCTACAATGAGCAGTTCTTC. Residues: CASSHSARIPSSYNEQFF.

This clone was observed a single time. This chain links TRBV20-1 with TRBJ1-4, with D perhaps TRBD1 (5 bases). The V end was cut by 4 bases, the J end by 7 bases, with 7 bases between. Germline CDR1 and CDR2: DFQATT and SNEGSKA (reference sequence). The CDR3 contains 11 residues. The CDR3 DNA reads as TGCAGTGCTACCAGGGTTGAAAAACTGTTTTTT. Its protein is CSATRVEKLFF.

J is TRBJ2-7 and V is TRBV4-1; 11 bases agree with TRBD2. V was pared by 0 bases and J by 2 bases, with 6 bases of the junction left unmatched. Germline CDR1 is MGHRA and CDR2 is YSYEKL. CDR3 length: 17 residues. The CDR3 nucleotides read TGCGCCAGCAGCCAAGATCTCCGTAGCGGGAGGGCCTACGAGCAGTACTTC. Translating gives CASSQDLRSGRAYEQYF.

The rearrangement uses TRBV27 and TRBJ1-4; possible D gene TRBD1, 5 bases. Germline V gene data show CDR1 as MNHEY and CDR2 as SMNVEV (reference sequence). The CDR3 is 13 amino acids. The ends were cut back, 2 bases at V and 7 bases at J, with 8 bases in the middle. The CDR3 loop reads CASSLVRAEKLFF. The CDR3, as DNA: TGTGCCAGCAGTTTAGTCAGGGCTGAAAAACTGTTTTTT.

The chain combines TRBV7-2 with TRBJ1-1, with unresolved D. The ends were cut back, 3 bases at V and 3 bases at J, with 11 bases in the middle. Germline V gives CDR1 SGHTA, CDR2 FQGNSA. The CDR3 length is 14 residues. DNA for the CDR3: TGTGCCAGCAGCTTTATTGGGCGAGACACTGAAGCTTTCTTT. Translating it yields CASSFIGRDTEAFF.

The chain has TRBV7-2 and TRBJ2-5, with 10 bases identical to TRBD1. The ends lost 0 bases at V and 2 bases at J; junction bases unmatched: 0. Germline loops: CDR1 SGHTA, CDR2 FQGNSA. This CDR3 region has 15 residues. CDR3 sequence (DNA): TGTGCCAGCAGCTTAGCGGACAGGGGGCAAGAGACCCAGTACTTC. Its translation: CASSLADRGQETQYF. Variable domain in full (rest from reference TRBV7-2 and TRBJ2-5): GAGVSQSPSNKVTEKGKDVELRCDPISGHTALYWYRQSLGQGLEFLIYFQGNSAPDKSGLPSDRFSAERTGGSVSTLTIQRTQQEDSAVYLCASSLADRGQETQYFGPGTRLLVL.

The chain recombines TRBV11-2 with TRBJ2-3, with 7 nucleotides matching TRBD1. Germline-derived CDR1 and CDR2 are SGHAT and FQNNGV. CDR3 size: 18 residues. The V gene end was trimmed by 0 bases and the J gene end by 1 base; junction bases not matched to a gene: 10. The CDR3 loop reads CASSLDIDREIGTDTQYF. Here the CDR3 DNA reads TGTGCCAGCAGCTTAGACATCGACAGGGAGATAGGCACAGATACGCAGTATTTT.

The V call is TRBV19, the J call TRBJ1-5, with TRBD1 matching over 7 bases. Germline assignment: CDR1 LNHDA and CDR2 SQIVND (reference sequence). The CDR3 loop spans 15 amino acids. J was trimmed by 5 bases and V by 2 bases; bases with no gene match: 6. CDR3 nucleotide sequence: TGTGCCAGTAGTATACAGGGGGGCGGCGATCAGCCCCAGCATTTT. It encodes CASSIQGGGDQPQHF.

The chain combines TRBV10-3 with TRBJ1-3; D is uncertain. V was shortened by 7 bases and J by 6 bases, with 10 bases between the two germline ends. The CDR3 spans 12 residues. CDR1 and CDR2 from the germline V gene are ENHRY and SYGVKD. This CDR3 is CAITTGENTIYF. The CDR3 DNA sequence: TGTGCCATCACTACCGGGGAAAACACCATATATTTT.

The chain is built from TRBV5-1 and TRBJ2-3, with TRBD2 matching 14 bases. The CDR3 length is 17 residues. Trimming took 0 bases from V and 4 from J; bases not matched to a gene: 4. Germline CDR1 is SGHRS and CDR2 is YFSETQ. DNA for the CDR3: TGCGCCAGCAGCTTGGCGGGACTAGCGGGAGCCTCAGATACGCAGTATTTT. Its protein product is CASSLAGLAGASDTQYF.

This clone was found once. The chain carries TRBV4-1 and TRBJ2-5; possible D gene TRBD2, 5 bases. This CDR3 contains 16 residues. Trimming took off 1 base at V and 2 bases at J, with 14 bases between the two ends. Germline CDR1 and CDR2: MGHRA and YSYEKL. CDR3 DNA sequence: TGCGCCAGCAGCCAAGGACCCAGGACTGGACAAGAGACCCAGTACTTC. Protein sequence: CASSQGPRTGQETQYF.

The rearrangement uses TRBV7-2 and TRBJ2-5; D gene unclear. V lost 4 bases, J lost 3 bases, and 21 bases lay in between. Germline V gene lookup returns CDR1 SGHTA and CDR2 FQGNSA. This CDR3 has 17 amino acids. The CDR3 nucleotides read TGTGCCAGCAGCTCAAGGTTCCGAGGCAAGTCCGAAGAGACCCAGTACTTC. Translation gives CASSSRFRGKSEETQYF.

The rearrangement joins TRBV19 to TRBJ1-1, with 7 bases matching TRBD1. Germline V CDR1 and CDR2: LNHDA, SQIVND (reference sequence). J gave up 4 bases and V 7 bases, and 6 bases lay outside the gene matches. The length of the CDR3 is 13 residues. CDR3 residues: CASTLTGLTEAFF. The CDR3 bases are TGTGCCAGTACTCTGACAGGGCTCACTGAAGCTTTCTTT.